Below, 27 T cell receptor beta chains from the same sample are listed, as sequenced in a study. In TCRdb, the 5' RACE reads were re-called with MiXCR into one record per CDR3 protein. The sample consists of around 50,000 distinct CDR3 sequences, about 15% of them appearing once. Sequencing was carried out using naive CD4+ T cells sorted from blood. The subset: naive CD4+ T cells, CD4+CD45RA+CD25-. The receptors shown here come from a female donor with breast cancer.

This chain joins TRBV18 and TRBJ1-1; 8 bases are a match to TRBD1. With 4 bases clipped from V and 1 base from J, the junction kept 11 bases outside the gene matches. CDR3 size: 17 residues. Germline lookup yields CDR1 KGHSH and CDR2 LQKENI. The CDR3 DNA follows: TGTGCCAGCTCACAAATTGACAGGGGAAGGGAGAACACTGAAGCTTTCTTT. Protein sequence: CASSQIDRGRENTEAFF.

The V call is TRBV3-1, the J call TRBJ2-1, with D perhaps matching TRBD1 or TRBD2 (5 bases each). In germline, CDR1 is LGHDT, CDR2 YNNKEL (reference sequence). This CDR3 has 15 amino acids. Trimming took 0 bases from V and 8 from J, leaving 14 bases between them. CDR3 protein: CASSQDGAFVHEQFF. The CDR3 nucleotides are TGTGCCAGCAGCCAAGACGGGGCCTTCGTCCATGAGCAGTTCTTC.

In this sample, this clonotype turned up a few times. The chain has TRBV5-1 and TRBJ2-1; a weak D match, TRBD2 (6 bases). Trimming removed 4 bases from V and 8 bases from J, with 37 bases in between. The length of the CDR3 is 21 residues. CDR1 SGHRS and CDR2 YFSETQ come from the germline V gene. The CDR3 reads CASSPWGEGTFPTSPTDEQFF. CDR3 DNA sequence: TGCGCCAGCAGCCCGTGGGGAGAAGGGACTTTCCCCACTTCCCCTACGGATGAGCAGTTCTTC.

This clonotype was observed at least ten times. The chain uses TRBV6-5 and TRBJ2-6, with unresolved D. The CDR3 spans 15 residues. The V end lost 6 bases, the J end lost 1 base, and 10 bases lay between the germline ends. CDR1 and CDR2 from the germline V gene are MNHEY and SVGAGI. CDR3 in DNA: TGTGCCAGCAGGGCGACTCAGTCTGGGGCCAACGTCCTGACTTTC. Residues: CASRATQSGANVLTF.

This clonotype was seen a handful of times. The V gene is TRBV12-3 or TRBV12-4, the J gene TRBJ1-2; 8 nucleotides match TRBD1. J was trimmed by 4 bases and V by 7 bases; bases with no gene match: 8. The CDR3 sequence is 14 residues long. The CDR3 protein is CASTLGQGSYGYTF. In DNA, the CDR3 is TGTGCCAGCACTCTCGGACAGGGAAGCTATGGCTACACCTTC.

This rearrangement joins TRBV20-1 to TRBJ2-5; D not certain. Germline CDR1 reads DFQATT; CDR2 reads SNEGSKA (reference sequence). The V gene lost 2 bases and the J gene lost 2 bases, with 9 bases spanning the gap. The CDR3 runs 13 residues. The CDR3 bases are TGCAGTGCTAGAATGGTAGCACAAGAGACCCAGTACTTC. This encodes CSARMVAQETQYF.

As concerns this clonotype: Without the conserved terminal phenylalanine or tryptophan, this CDR3 likely stems from a read error. No DNA is shown, since the ends of the CDR3 on it are uncertain; the CDR3 is the one TCRdb lists. The chain recombines TRBV7-9 with TRBJ1-2; TRBD1, the table's D call, lacks a check against the DNA. Germline V gene data show CDR1 as SEHNR and CDR2 as FQNEAQ (reference sequence). The CDR3 adds up to 14 amino acids, both ends counted. The CDR3 is CASSPQGQLRGHTL.

This chain links TRBV20-1 with TRBJ1-1; D is unclear. Germline values: CDR1 DFQATT, CDR2 SNEGSKA (reference sequence). The CDR3 sequence is 11 residues long. V was pared by 4 bases and J by 3 bases, with 6 bases between. CDR3 DNA: TGCAGTGCTATAAGGGACACTGAAGCTTTCTTT. Translating gives CSAIRDTEAFF.

This clonotype has only a few counts. The chain employs TRBV9 and TRBJ2-6, with a weak D call TRBD2 (5 bases). This CDR3 is 13 amino acids long. The germline V gene encodes CDR1 SGDLS and CDR2 YYNGEE. V lost 10 bases, J lost 2 bases, and 10 bases lay in between. Here the CDR3 reads CAFPEAGANVLTF. CDR3 DNA: TGTGCCTTCCCGGAGGCTGGGGCCAACGTCCTGACTTTC.

This clonotype turned up a few times. The CDR3 DNA follows: TGCGCCAGCCGTCCCCCCTTTGTCCCAGCTAGCACAGATACGCAGTATTTT. Translation gives CASRPPFVPASTDTQYF. The chain recombines TRBV5-1 with TRBJ2-3; D gene ambiguous. The germline gives CDR1 SGHRS, CDR2 YFSETQ. V was trimmed by 7 bases and J by 0 bases, leaving 21 bases between them. This CDR3 has 17 amino acids.

Concerning this clonotype itself: Just one base apart from a much larger clone, this may be a read error. The CDR3 loop is CSARDSGEPFF. In DNA, the CDR3 is TGCAGTGCTAGAGACAGCGGGGAGCCGTTTTTT. The chain joins TRBV20-1 to TRBJ2-2, with 7 bases fitting TRBD2. Germline lookup yields CDR1 DFQATT and CDR2 SNEGSKA (reference sequence). The CDR3 covers 11 residues.

The chain employs TRBV5-1 and TRBJ2-3; TRBD2 matches 7 bases. Germline V gene sequence: CDR1 SGHRS, CDR2 YFSETQ. Losses at the gene ends were 0 bases for V and 2 bases for J; bases not matched to a gene: 6. The CDR3 spans 16 residues. The CDR3 sequence is CASSLGLAADTDTQYF. The CDR3, as DNA: TGCGCCAGCAGCTTGGGGCTAGCGGCAGACACAGATACGCAGTATTTT.

This clonotype showed up just a few times. The chain has TRBV5-1 and TRBJ1-3; no firm D call. Germline values: CDR1 SGHRS, CDR2 YFSETQ. The V end lost 0 bases, the J end lost 0 bases, and 10 bases lay between the germline ends. CDR3 length equals 16 residues. CDR3 in amino acids: CASSLGASHSGNTIYF. The DNA of the CDR3 is TGCGCCAGCAGCTTGGGAGCGTCCCACTCTGGAAACACCATATATTTT.

In this sample, this clonotype turned up a few times. The rearrangement uses TRBV7-9 and TRBJ2-7, with D possibly TRBD1 on 6 matching bases. V gave up 7 bases and J gave up 2 bases, with 18 bases separating them. CDR3 size: 15 residues. The V gene's germline CDR1 is SEHNR and CDR2 FQNEAQ (reference sequence). CDR3 region: CASNPDSFKTYEQYF. In nucleotides, the CDR3 is TGTGCCAGCAACCCGGACAGCTTCAAAACCTACGAGCAGTACTTC.

This clonotype was observed a few times. The genes are TRBV20-1 and TRBJ2-1; the D gene could be TRBD1 or TRBD2 (5 bases each). Trimming stripped 3 bases from V and 9 bases from J, with 30 bases between. The CDR3 has 18 residues. CDR1 DFQATT and CDR2 SNEGSKA come from the germline V gene (reference sequence). The CDR3 sequence is CSARPTPGTTLGLFEQFF. CDR3 DNA: TGCAGTGCTAGGCCCACCCCCGGGACCACCTTGGGATTGTTTGAGCAGTTCTTC.

Only a few counts were recorded for this clonotype. This chain uses TRBV3-1 with TRBJ2-1, with D maybe TRBD1 (6 bases). The V gene lost 0 bases and the J gene lost 9 bases, with 18 bases spanning the gap. This CDR3 contains 16 residues. Looked up from germline, CDR1 is LGHDT and CDR2 is YNNKEL (reference sequence). CDR3 loop: CASSQEVRGQLAEQFF. The DNA for the CDR3 is TGTGCCAGCAGCCAAGAAGTCAGGGGTCAATTGGCTGAGCAGTTCTTC.

This clonotype was observed a few times. The V call is TRBV5-1, the J call TRBJ1-4; 9 bases align to TRBD1. CDR1 and CDR2 from the germline V gene are SGHRS and YFSETQ. The junction had 6 bases not matched to a gene; V was cut back by 4 bases and J by 8 bases. The CDR3 runs 14 residues. The CDR3 DNA follows: TGCGCCAGCAGCCCGGGACAGGGTCGGGAAAAACTGTTTTTT. Protein sequence: CASSPGQGREKLFF.

This clonotype has at least ten counts. The V and J genes are TRBV24-1 and TRBJ1-5; TRBD1 might be the D (5 bases). This CDR3 has 18 amino acids. V shed 3 bases and J shed 0 bases, with 17 bases lying between them. CDR1 is KGHDR, CDR2 SFDVKD, per germline. The CDR3 loop is CATSDGVQGSGSNQPQHF. In nucleotides, the CDR3 is TGTGCCACCAGTGATGGGGTGCAGGGTAGTGGTAGCAATCAGCCCCAGCATTTT.

This clonotype was seen a few times. The J gene is TRBJ2-3, the V gene TRBV5-1; D unresolved. CDR3 size: 15 residues. With 0 bases removed from V and 4 bases from J, the gap between germline ends came to 12 bases. Germline V gene data show CDR1 as SGHRS and CDR2 as YFSETQ. CDR3 residues: CASSLVLSPPDTQYF. The CDR3 coding sequence is TGCGCCAGCAGCTTGGTGTTATCTCCCCCAGATACGCAGTATTTT. Filled out from reference TRBV5-1 and TRBJ2-3, the complete variable domain reads KAGVTQTPRYLIKTRGQQVTLSCSPISGHRSVSWYQQTPGQGLQFLFEYFSETQRNKGNFPGRFSGRQFSNSRSEMNVSTLELGDSALYLCASSLVLSPPDTQYFGPGTRLTVL.

There are many counts of this clonotype. The V call is TRBV12-3 or TRBV12-4, the J call TRBJ1-6, with 8 bases matching TRBD1. With 4 bases clipped from V and 10 bases from J, the junction kept 9 bases outside the gene matches. The CDR3 sequence is 15 residues long. This CDR3 reads CASSSQTGAGSPLHF. The CDR3 nucleotides read TGTGCCAGCAGTTCCCAGACAGGGGCGGGATCACCCCTCCACTTT.

The chain joins TRBV4-1 to TRBJ1-5; D is undetermined. Trimming left V 4 bases short and J 4 bases short, with 17 bases between. Germline-derived CDR1 and CDR2 are MGHRA and YSYEKL. The length of the CDR3 is 16 residues. The CDR3 bases are TGCGCCAGCAGCCCGAGTAGACCCTACTCTAATCAGCCCCAGCATTTT. Amino acid sequence: CASSPSRPYSNQPQHF.

J is TRBJ1-2 and V is TRBV4-2; the match to TRBD1 covers 8 bases. Germline V lookup: CDR1 LGHNA, CDR2 YNFKEQ. Trimming took 4 bases from V and 8 from J; bases not matched to a gene: 15. The CDR3 totals 16 residues. The chain's CDR3 is CASSRGQVTSLRGYTF. As DNA, the CDR3 is TGTGCCAGCAGCCGGGGACAGGTCACATCCCTTCGGGGCTACACCTTC.

About this clonotype itself: Here the CDR3 omits its conserved ending phenylalanine or tryptophan, so a read error is the likely source. The chain employs TRBV6-1 and TRBJ2-3, with TRBD1 matching 7 bases. Germline V gives CDR1 MNHNS, CDR2 SASEGT. The V and J ends lost 6 bases and 5 bases, in that order; junction bases with no gene match: 8. The CDR3 covers 14 residues. In nucleotides, the CDR3 is TGTGCCAGCAGATCAACAGGGGTGCGAGATACGCAGTATCTT. It yields the protein CASRSTGVRDTQYL.

The chain carries TRBV20-1 and TRBJ2-7; D is tentatively TRBD1 or TRBD2 (5 bases each). Germline V gene lookup returns CDR1 DFQATT and CDR2 SNEGSKA (reference sequence). The CDR3 extends over 15 amino acids. The ends were cut back, 6 bases at V and 0 bases at J, with 18 bases in the middle. The CDR3 here is CSANTRQKSSYEQYF. CDR3 DNA sequence: TGCAGTGCAAACACTAGACAGAAAAGCTCCTACGAGCAGTACTTC.

This clonotype appeared a few times. CDR3 DNA sequence: TGCGCCAGCAGCTTGGTTCCGGGGGCGAACACTGAAGCTTTCTTT. Amino acid sequence: CASSLVPGANTEAFF. The rearrangement uses TRBV5-1 and TRBJ1-1; TRBD1 might be the D (6 bases). The CDR3 has 15 amino acids. V was trimmed by 0 bases and J by 1 base, leaving 10 bases between them. The germline V gene encodes CDR1 SGHRS and CDR2 YFSETQ.

The rearrangement links TRBV14 to TRBJ2-7; D remains unclear. The germline V and J ends were trimmed by 2 bases and 1 base, with 3 bases remaining between them. This CDR3 has 12 residues. Looked up from germline, CDR1 is SGHDN and CDR2 is FVKESK. This chain's CDR3 is CASSQTSYEQYF. CDR3 coding DNA: TGTGCCAGCAGCCAAACTTCCTACGAGCAGTACTTC.

In the case of this clonotype: Being one base from a much bigger clone, this may be a read error. The J gene is TRBJ1-1, the V gene TRBV18, with D unclear. Trimming took off 4 bases at V and 2 bases at J, with 8 bases between the two ends. In germline, CDR1 is KGHSH, CDR2 LQKENI. The CDR3 covers 13 residues. The CDR3 loop is CASSRGGNTEAFF. CDR3 DNA: TGTGCCAGCTCACGCGGCGGCAACACTGAAGCTTTCTTT.